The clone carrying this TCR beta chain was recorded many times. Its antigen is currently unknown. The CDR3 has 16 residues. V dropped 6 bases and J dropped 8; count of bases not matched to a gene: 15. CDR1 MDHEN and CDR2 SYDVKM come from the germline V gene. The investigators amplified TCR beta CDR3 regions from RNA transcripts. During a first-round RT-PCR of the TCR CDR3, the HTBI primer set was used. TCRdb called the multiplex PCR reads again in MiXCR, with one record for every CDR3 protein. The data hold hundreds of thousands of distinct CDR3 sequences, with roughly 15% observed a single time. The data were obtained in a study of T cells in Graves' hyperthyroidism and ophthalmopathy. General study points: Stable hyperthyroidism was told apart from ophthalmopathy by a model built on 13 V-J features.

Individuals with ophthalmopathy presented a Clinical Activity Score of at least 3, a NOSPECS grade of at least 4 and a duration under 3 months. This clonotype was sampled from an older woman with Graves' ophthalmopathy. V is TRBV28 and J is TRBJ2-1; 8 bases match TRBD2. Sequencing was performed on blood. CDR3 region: CASSWVAGRGLDEQFF. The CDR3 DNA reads TGTGCCAGCAGCTGGGTAGCGGGAAGAGGTCTCGATGAGCAGTTCTTC. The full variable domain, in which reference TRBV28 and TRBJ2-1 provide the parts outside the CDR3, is DVKVTQSSRYLVKRTGEKVFLECVQDMDHENMFWYRQDPGLGLRLIYFSYDVKMKEKGDIPEGYSVSREKKERFSLILESASTNQTSMYLCASSWVAGRGLDEQFFGPGTRLTVL.